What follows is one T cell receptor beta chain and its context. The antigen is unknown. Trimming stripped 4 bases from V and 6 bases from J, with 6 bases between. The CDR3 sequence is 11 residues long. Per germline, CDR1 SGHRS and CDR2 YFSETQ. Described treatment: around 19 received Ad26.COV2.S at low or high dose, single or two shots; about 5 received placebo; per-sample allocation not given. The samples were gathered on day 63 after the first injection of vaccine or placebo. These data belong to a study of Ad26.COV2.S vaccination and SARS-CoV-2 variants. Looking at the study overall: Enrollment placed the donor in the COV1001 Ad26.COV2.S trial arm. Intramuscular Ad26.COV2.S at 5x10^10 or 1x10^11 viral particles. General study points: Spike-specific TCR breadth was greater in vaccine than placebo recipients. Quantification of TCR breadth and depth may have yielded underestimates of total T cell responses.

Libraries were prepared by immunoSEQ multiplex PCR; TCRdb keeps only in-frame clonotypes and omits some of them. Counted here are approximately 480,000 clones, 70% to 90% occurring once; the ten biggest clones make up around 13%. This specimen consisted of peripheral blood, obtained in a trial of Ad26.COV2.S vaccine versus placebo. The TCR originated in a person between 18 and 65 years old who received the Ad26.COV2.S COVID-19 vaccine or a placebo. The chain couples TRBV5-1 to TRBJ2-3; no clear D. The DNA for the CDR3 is TGCGCCAGCAGCCGGGTGGATACGCAGTATTTT. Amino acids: CASSRVDTQYF.